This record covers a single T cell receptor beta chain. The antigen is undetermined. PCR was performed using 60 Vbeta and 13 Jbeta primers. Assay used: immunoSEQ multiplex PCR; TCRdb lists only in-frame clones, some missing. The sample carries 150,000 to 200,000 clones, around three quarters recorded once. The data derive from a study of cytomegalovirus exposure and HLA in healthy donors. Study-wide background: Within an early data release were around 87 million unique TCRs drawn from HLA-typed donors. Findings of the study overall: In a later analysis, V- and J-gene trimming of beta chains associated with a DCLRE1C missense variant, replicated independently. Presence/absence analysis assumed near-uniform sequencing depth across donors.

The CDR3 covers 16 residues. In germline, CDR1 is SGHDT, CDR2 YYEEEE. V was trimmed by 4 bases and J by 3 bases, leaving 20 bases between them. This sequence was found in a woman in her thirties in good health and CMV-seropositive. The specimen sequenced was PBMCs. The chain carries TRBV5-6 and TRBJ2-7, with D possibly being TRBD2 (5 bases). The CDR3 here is CASSDNGLSFHYEQYF. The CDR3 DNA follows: TGTGCCAGCAGCGATAACGGACTGTCATTCCACTACGAGCAGTACTTC. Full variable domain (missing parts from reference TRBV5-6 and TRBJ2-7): DAGVTQSPTHLIKTRGQQVTLRCSPKSGHDTVSWYQQALGQGPQFIFQYYEEEERQRGNFPDRFSGHQFPNYSSELNVNALLLGDSALYLCASSDNGLSFHYEQYFGPGTRLTVT.